The entry that follows covers one T cell receptor (beta chain) sequence. No antigen is known for it. The sample belongs to a study of cytomegalovirus exposure and HLA in healthy donors. General study findings and limits: Sequencing depth roughly uniform across donors was assumed in presence/absence analyses.

Germline lookup yields CDR1 SGHDN and CDR2 FVKESK. The CDR3 runs 15 residues. Germline trimming cut 0 bases from V and 4 bases from J; bases unmatched to any gene: 2. Samples came from healthy bone marrow donors. Primers included in the PCR were 60 Vbeta and 13 Jbeta primers. Authors' processing steps: About 9.9 million of the roughly 80 million unique TCR beta chains counted in a later analysis were shared. TCRdb's copy holds only in-frame clones and misses some; the assay was immunoSEQ multiplex PCR. V, J and clone size reflect that table, while D and trimming were determined from the DNA. The data show some 120,000 clones, around a tenth seen once.

Sequenced sample: PBMCs. This clonotype originated in a man in his thirties or forties in good health and CMV-seronegative. The chain recombines TRBV14 with TRBJ2-7; 11 positions agree with TRBD2. The CDR3 protein is CASSQELAGGYEQYF. CDR3 bases: TGTGCCAGCAGCCAAGAGCTAGCGGGAGGTTACGAGCAGTACTTC.